The entry below describes one TCR beta chain. Participant-given clinical history determined each cohort assignment. This sample was included in a study of blood T cell repertoires in COVID-19. Overall study context: T cells, B-cell-depleted T cells, or PBMCs supplied cDNA or gDNA.

Original methodology: Reference gene primers were amplified, and this amplification served to estimate nucleated cell counts. Using immunoSEQ multiplex PCR, the repertoire was profiled, and TCRdb retains in-frame clones only, with some absent. Clone size and the V and J calls come from that table; the DNA yielded D and trimming. This sample has 300,000 to 450,000 clones; 80% to 90% occur once, and the top ten carry about 1%. Trimming took 10 bases from V and 2 from J, leaving 24 bases between them. CDR1 is SEHNR, CDR2 FQNEAQ, per germline (reference sequence). CDR3 length: 18 residues. V gene TRBV7-9 combines with J gene TRBJ2-6; D may be TRBD1 (5 bases). This clonotype was sampled from a man younger than 35 who had recovered from COVID-19. Sequencing was done on a sample of PBMCs or T cells enriched from blood (not recorded which). DNA of the CDR3: TGTGCCATCCTTCCAGGGCGAGAGGTCTTAGCTGGGGCCAACGTCCTGACTTTC. Translated, it gives CAILPGREVLAGANVLTF.